This T cell receptor beta chain was recovered during a study of Ad26.COV2.S vaccination and SARS-CoV-2 variants. On the study more broadly: Ad26.COV2.S shots went into the muscle once or twice, 56 days apart. Study-level points and caveats: Spike-specific CD8+ and CD4+ T cell responses reportedly showed substantial breadth after vaccination. Across vaccine and placebo recipients, the breadth of non-spike TCRs was similar.

Produced via immunoSEQ multiplex PCR; TCRdb's table is partial and in-frame only. The sample yields hundreds of thousands of clones, 89% seen once. A word on this clone: Its antigen is unknown.

Treatment meaning: around 19 received Ad26.COV2.S at low or high dose, single or two shots; 5 received placebo; per-sample allocation not given. After the first vaccine or placebo injection, samples were drawn on day 63. An adult donor aged 18-55 years was enrolled in Boston. Sequenced here: peripheral blood, sampled in a trial of Ad26.COV2.S vaccine versus placebo. The receptor was isolated from a person between 18 and 65 years old who received the Ad26.COV2.S COVID-19 vaccine or a placebo.

The CDR3 reads CASSLLPMDSPRDEQFF. In nucleotides, the CDR3 is TGTGCCAGCAGTTTACTACCCATGGATTCCCCCCGGGATGAGCAGTTCTTC. The genes are TRBV27 and TRBJ2-1; D unclear. Looked up from germline, CDR1 is MNHEY and CDR2 is SMNVEV (reference sequence). The CDR3 contains 17 residues. Trimming cost V 2 bases and J 8 bases, with 22 bases left between them.